This is a list of T cell receptor beta chains from one sample in a study of blood T cell repertoires in COVID-19. Method: immunoSEQ multiplex PCR; TCRdb's copy keeps in-frame clones and lacks some. Of fewer than 200,000 clones in the sample, more than 75% were seen once. Sequencing used peripheral blood. The receptors derive from a woman in her sixties or seventies with COVID-19, enrolled during active disease. Each CDR3 is given with its conserved first and last residue. D genes are given only for firm matches. Size values are once, few and many counts, or a class for expanded clones, and some rows have none.

j_gene	v_gene	abundance	d_gene	CDR3aa	CDR3nt
TRBJ1-6	TRBV14	-	-	CASSLRGFDGSPLHF	TGTGCCAGCAGCCTAAGGGGCTTTGATGGTTCACCCCTCCACTTT
TRBJ1-5	TRBV18	-	-	CASSGGAGNQPQHF	TGTGCCAGCTCAGGAGGGGCGGGCAATCAGCCCCAGCATTTT
TRBJ2-6	TRBV6-5	-	-	CASSYTIDSGANVLTF	TGTGCCAGCAGTTATACCATAGACTCTGGGGCCAACGTCCTGACTTTC
TRBJ1-4	TRBV19	-	-	CASSGRVINEKLFF	TGTGCCAGTAGTGGCCGGGTCATCAATGAAAAACTGTTTTTT
TRBJ2-7	TRBV7-2	-	TRBD1	CASSLGQGGYEQYF	TGTGCCAGCAGCTTAGGACAGGGTGGGTACGAGCAGTACTTC
TRBJ2-2	TRBV7-3	-	TRBD1	CASSSRQGSTGELFF	TGTGCCAGCAGCTCCCGACAGGGATCCACCGGGGAGCTGTTTTTT
TRBJ1-2	TRBV14	-	TRBD1	CASSQDRGHGYTF	TGTGCCAGCAGCCAAGACAGGGGGCACGGCTACACCTTC
TRBJ1-2	TRBV6-5	-	-	CASSYTGTFGYTF	TGTGCCAGCAGCTATACCGGGACTTTTGGCTACACCTTC
TRBJ1-2	TRBV10-3	-	TRBD1	CAISPGQVYGYTF	TGTGCCATCAGTCCTGGACAGGTCTATGGCTACACCTTC
TRBJ1-2	TRBV5-1	-	-	CASSLGGGVYGYTF	TGCGCCAGCAGCTTGGGAGGAGGGGTCTATGGCTACACCTTC
TRBJ2-1	TRBV27	-	-	CASRPHSGVYNEQFF	TGTGCCAGCAGACCCCATAGCGGAGTATACAATGAGCAGTTCTTC
TRBJ1-5	TRBV19	-	TRBD1	CASTVGQDRNQPQHF	TGTGCCAGTACGGTTGGACAGGACCGCAATCAGCCCCAGCATTTT
TRBJ1-1	TRBV5-4	-	-	CASSVPRGRNTEAFF	TGTGCCAGCAGCGTCCCCAGGGGTCGGAACACTGAAGCTTTCTTT
TRBJ1-1	TRBV18	few	-	CASSPPSRSRYTEAFF	TGTGCCAGCTCACCACCTTCCCGGAGCCGGTACACTGAAGCTTTCTTT
TRBJ1-1	TRBV2	few	-	CASSFAWNTEAFF	TGTGCCAGCAGTTTTGCGTGGAACACTGAAGCTTTCTTT
TRBJ1-1	TRBV9	-	-	CASSFGQNTEAFF	TGTGCCAGCAGCTTCGGACAGAACACTGAAGCTTTCTTT
TRBJ1-1	TRBV7-8	-	-	CASSGRTRDTEAFF	TGTGCCAGCAGCGGGAGGACGAGGGACACTGAAGCTTTCTTT
TRBJ1-2	TRBV21-1	-	-	CASSNDRGDGYTF	TGTGCCAGCAGCAACGACAGGGGCGATGGCTACACCTTC
TRBJ2-2	TRBV30	-	-	CAWDRGWTGELFF	TGTGCCTGGGATAGGGGGTGGACCGGGGAGCTGTTTTTT
TRBJ1-2	TRBV6-5	-	-	CATSRGFNYGYTF	TGTGCCACCAGCCGGGGGTTTAACTATGGCTACACCTTC
TRBJ1-5	TRBV30	-	TRBD1	CAWDTGGGNQPQHF	TGTGCCTGGGACACAGGGGGCGGCAATCAGCCCCAGCATTTT
TRBJ1-5	TRBV11-2	-	TRBD1	CASSLGQGGQPQHF	TGTGCCAGCAGCTTAGGACAGGGGGGTCAGCCCCAGCATTTT